Presented here are 21 T cell receptor beta chains from one specimen sequenced in a study of blood T cell repertoires in COVID-19. Here immunoSEQ multiplex PCR was the method, and the copy in TCRdb shows in-frame clones only, minus some. The table shows over 200,000 clones, with approximately 89% occurring only once. Sequencing was carried out using PBMCs or T cells enriched from blood (not recorded which). These receptors were collected from a woman younger than 45 who had been exposed to COVID-19.

This sequence joins TRBV7-8 and TRBJ2-5, with 12 bases lining up with TRBD2. The CDR3 is 17 amino acids. Losses at the gene ends were 0 bases for V and 2 bases for J; bases not matched to a gene: 4. Germline V gene data show CDR1 as SGHVS and CDR2 as FQNEAQ. The CDR3 coding sequence is TGTGCCAGCAGCTTAGCCCTGGGACTAGCGGGTCAAGAGACCCAGTACTTC. This codes for CASSLALGLAGQETQYF.

The chain combines TRBV18 with TRBJ1-1; D perhaps matches TRBD1 (5 bases). Germline V gene data show CDR1 as KGHSH and CDR2 as LQKENI. The length of the CDR3 is 14 residues. Trimming cost V 5 bases and J 4 bases, with 14 bases left between them. CDR3 protein: CASSSDQGSTEAFF. CDR3 nucleotide sequence: TGTGCCAGCTCATCAGACCAGGGTAGCACTGAAGCTTTCTTT.

The V and J genes are TRBV7-3 and TRBJ2-1, with 13 positions matching TRBD2. J was trimmed by 6 bases and V by 6 bases; bases with no gene match: 8. CDR3 length: 16 residues. CDR1 is SGHTA, CDR2 FQGTGA, per germline. CDR3 residues: CASRPTGLAGSNEQFF. In nucleotides, the CDR3 is TGTGCCAGCAGACCGACGGGACTAGCGGGAAGCAATGAGCAGTTCTTC.

The chain has TRBV25-1 and TRBJ2-2; the D gene is possibly TRBD1 (5 bases). Trimming cost V 5 bases and J 6 bases, with 10 bases left between them. The CDR3 is 13 residues long. Germline V gene lookup returns CDR1 MGHDK and CDR2 SYGVNS. The CDR3 bases are TGTGCCAGCAGTAGGGGTGGCGCCGGGGAGCTGTTTTTT. Translated: CASSRGGAGELFF. Supplemented by reference TRBV25-1 and TRBJ2-2, the full variable domain reads EADIYQTPRYLVIGTGKKITLECSQTMGHDKMYWYQQDPGMELHLIHYSYGVNSTEKGDLSSESTVSRIRTEHFPLTLESARPSHTSQYLCASSRGGAGELFFGEGSRLTVL.

This rearrangement joins TRBV30 to TRBJ2-7, with D possibly matching TRBD1 (6 bases). Trimming cost V 2 bases and J 2 bases, with 19 bases left between them. Germline V CDR1 and CDR2: GTSNPN, SVGIG (reference sequence). This CDR3 has 16 residues. The CDR3 is CAWSRNRDIAPYEQYF. The CDR3 DNA follows: TGTGCCTGGAGTCGGAATCGGGACATTGCCCCCTACGAGCAGTACTTC.

The chain employs TRBV27 and TRBJ2-7; TRBD1 aligns across 8 bases. V dropped 6 bases and J dropped 6; count of bases not matched to a gene: 10. The CDR3 loop spans 14 amino acids. Germline V lookup: CDR1 MNHEY, CDR2 SMNVEV (reference sequence). For the CDR3, the DNA is TGTGCCAGCAGACCGGGACAGGCTCCAATCGAGCAGTACTTC. This translates into CASRPGQAPIEQYF.

This chain connects TRBV18 to TRBJ1-2; 9 positions match TRBD1. After removal of 0 bases from V and 0 bases from J, the junction contained 8 bases not matched to a gene. CDR3 size: 18 residues. Germline CDR1 and CDR2: KGHSH and LQKENI. This CDR3 is CASSPPGTGYAANYGYTF. CDR3 sequence (DNA): TGTGCCAGCTCACCACCTGGGACAGGGTATGCGGCTAACTATGGCTACACCTTC.

This clone was recorded once. The rearrangement uses TRBV29-1 and TRBJ1-2; TRBD1 matches at 8 bases. The CDR3 runs to 11 residues. Germline assignment: CDR1 SQVTM and CDR2 ANQGSEA. Trimming removed 7 bases from V and 6 bases from J; junction bases left unmatched: 4. CDR3 sequence (DNA): TGCAGCGGAGGACAGGGAAATGGCTACACCTTC. Amino acid sequence: CSGGQGNGYTF.

The V gene is TRBV27, the J gene TRBJ2-7; 11 positions agree with TRBD2. The CDR3 covers 15 residues. J lost 6 bases, V lost 5 bases, and 9 bases had no gene match. CDR1 is MNHEY and CDR2 is SMNVEV in the germline V gene (reference sequence). CDR3 in amino acids: CASSLGTSGLLEQYF. The CDR3, as DNA: TGTGCCAGCAGTCTAGGGACTAGCGGTTTACTCGAGCAGTACTTC.

This clone was counted once. The V call is TRBV7-3, the J call TRBJ1-2; D call uncertain. CDR3 length: 13 residues. Germline CDR1 is SGHTA and CDR2 is FQGTGA. The V end lost 5 bases, the J end lost 0 bases, and 7 bases lay between the germline ends. CDR3 loop: CASSLTANYGYTF. CDR3 nucleotides: TGTGCCAGCAGCCTTACAGCTAACTATGGCTACACCTTC. Full variable domain (rest looked up from reference TRBV7-3 and TRBJ1-2): GAGVSQTPSNKVTEKGKYVELRCDPISGHTALYWYRQSLGQGPEFLIYFQGTGAADDSGLPNDRFFAVRPEGSVSTLKIQRTERGDSAVYLCASSLTANYGYTFGSGTRLTVV.

The chain uses TRBV11-2 and TRBJ2-1, with 8 bases identical to TRBD2. The ends lost 6 bases at V and 0 bases at J; junction bases unmatched: 7. This CDR3 region has 16 residues. CDR1 and CDR2 (germline): SGHAT, FQNNGV. CDR3 in amino acids: CASRDSGTSSYNEQFF. As DNA, the CDR3 is TGTGCCAGCAGGGATTCCGGGACTAGCTCCTACAATGAGCAGTTCTTC. The full variable domain, its missing parts supplied by reference TRBV11-2 and TRBJ2-1, is EAGVAQSPRYKIIEKRQSVAFWCNPISGHATLYWYQQILGQGPKLLIQFQNNGVVDDSQLPKDRFSAERLKGVDSTLKIQPAKLEDSAVYLCASRDSGTSSYNEQFFGPGTRLTVL.

This clone was counted a few times. This chain connects TRBV9 to TRBJ1-2; possible D gene TRBD1, 6 bases. V shed 0 bases and J shed 5 bases, with 11 bases lying between them. The length of the CDR3 is 14 residues. Germline-derived CDR1 and CDR2 are SGDLS and YYNGEE. CDR3 nucleotides: TGTGCCAGCAGCGTAGCTGAGGGGGTTTATGGCTACACCTTC. It codes for CASSVAEGVYGYTF.

V and J are TRBV27 and TRBJ1-2, with a possible D match to TRBD1 (5 bases). With 2 bases removed from V and 6 bases from J, the gap between germline ends came to 10 bases. The CDR3 extends over 13 amino acids. From germline, CDR1 is MNHEY and CDR2 SMNVEV (reference sequence). As DNA, the CDR3 is TGTGCCAGCAGTTTACAGGGCAGGGATGGCTACACCTTC. Amino acid sequence: CASSLQGRDGYTF.

This sequence joins TRBV6-5 and TRBJ1-2; D is perhaps TRBD1 (6 bases). The germline V gene has CDR1 MNHEY and CDR2 SVGAGI. The CDR3 totals 13 residues. V was clipped by 6 bases and J by 1 base, with 9 bases between them. The CDR3 region is CASRRTVNYGYTF. DNA for the CDR3: TGTGCCAGCAGAAGGACAGTTAACTATGGCTACACCTTC.

This clone was counted a single time. The J gene is TRBJ2-2, the V gene TRBV5-1, with D unclear. V was shortened by 0 bases and J by 5 bases, with 5 bases between the two germline ends. CDR3 length: 13 residues. Germline V gives CDR1 SGHRS, CDR2 YFSETQ. The CDR3 loop is CASSLVKTGELFF. DNA of the CDR3: TGCGCCAGCAGCTTGGTTAAAACCGGGGAGCTGTTTTTT.

This clone was seen only once. This chain connects TRBV29-1 to TRBJ2-1, with TRBD2 matching over 11 bases. The J segment lost 6 bases and the V segment lost 6 bases, leaving 7 bases of the junction unmatched. The CDR3 extends over 14 amino acids. Germline lookup yields CDR1 SQVTM and CDR2 ANQGSEA. CDR3: CSVRGLAVGNEQFF. The CDR3 nucleotides are TGCAGCGTGAGGGGACTAGCGGTGGGCAATGAGCAGTTCTTC.

J is TRBJ1-2 and V is TRBV5-1, with 8 positions matching TRBD1. The trim removed 4 bases at V and 8 bases at J, leaving 7 bases unmatched. Germline lookup yields CDR1 SGHRS and CDR2 YFSETQ. This CDR3 has 13 amino acids. In DNA form, the CDR3 reads TGCGCCAGCAGCCCTCTGGACAGGGACGGCTACACCTTC. This translates into CASSPLDRDGYTF. The full variable domain, its missing parts supplied by reference TRBV5-1 and TRBJ1-2, is KAGVTQTPRYLIKTRGQQVTLSCSPISGHRSVSWYQQTPGQGLQFLFEYFSETQRNKGNFPGRFSGRQFSNSRSEMNVSTLELGDSALYLCASSPLDRDGYTFGSGTRLTVV.

The chain has TRBV3-1 (or the pseudogene TRBV3-2) and TRBJ2-5, with 13 bases aligning to TRBD2. J was trimmed by 6 bases and V by 4 bases; bases with no gene match: 11. The CDR3 contains 17 residues. The V gene's germline CDR1 is LGHDT and CDR2 YNNKEL (reference sequence). CDR3 amino acids: CASSRGLAGALQKTQYF. CDR3 sequence (DNA): TGTGCCAGCAGCCGTGGACTAGCGGGAGCTCTCCAGAAGACCCAGTACTTC.

V gene TRBV7-8 combines with J gene TRBJ2-7; D is unclear. The CDR3 covers 13 residues. Trimming removed 4 bases at V and 4 bases at J, with 11 bases between. The germline V gene encodes CDR1 SGHVS and CDR2 FQNEAQ. CDR3 sequence: CASSSSLAYEQYF. The CDR3 DNA is TGTGCCAGCAGCTCCAGTTTGGCTTACGAGCAGTACTTC. Based on the CDR3 plus reference TRBV7-8 and TRBJ2-7, the full variable domain is GAGVSQSPRYKVAKRGQDVALRCDPISGHVSLFWYQQALGQGPEFLTYFQNEAQLDKSGLPSDRFFAERPEGSVSTLKIQRTQQEDSAVYLCASSSSLAYEQYFGPGTRLTVT.

This chain joins TRBV19 and TRBJ2-3; D unclear. V lost 4 bases and J 5 bases, leaving 7 bases between the germline ends. This CDR3 spans 12 amino acids. Germline V gene data show CDR1 as LNHDA and CDR2 as SQIVND (reference sequence). Written as DNA, the CDR3 is TGTGCCAGTAGTAGCGTTCGAGATACGCAGTATTTT. This gives the protein CASSSVRDTQYF.

The CDR3 loop is CASSQGGSSGRMTDTQYF. In nucleotides, the CDR3 is TGTGCCAGCAGCCAAGGAGGTAGTAGCGGGAGAATGACAGATACGCAGTATTTT. V usage is TRBV14 and J usage is TRBJ2-3; TRBD2 matches 9 bases. Germline lookup yields CDR1 SGHDN and CDR2 FVKESK. The CDR3 has 18 amino acids. Trimming at V came to 1 base and at J to 3 bases, leaving 11 bases not matched to a gene.